This entry lists 5 T cell receptor beta chains sequenced from one sample in a study of cytotoxic CD8 clonotypes in ibrutinib-treated CLL. Measured with immunoSEQ multiplex PCR; TCRdb has only the in-frame clones, and not every one. The table lists fewer than 25,000 clones, nearly 80% of them singletons. The sample was PBMCs, taken before ibrutinib treatment. The source is a human donor with chronic lymphocytic leukemia.

The chain recombines TRBV5-6 with TRBJ2-1; D gene ambiguous. Germline V gives CDR1 SGHDT, CDR2 YYEEEE. CDR3 length: 17 amino acids. V shed 1 base and J shed 0 bases, with 14 bases lying between them. The CDR3 protein is CASSLLSSSSSYNEQFF. CDR3 bases: TGTGCCAGCAGCTTGTTAAGTTCCTCGAGCTCCTACAATGAGCAGTTCTTC. The whole variable domain, filled in from reference TRBV5-6 and TRBJ2-1, reads DAGVTQSPTHLIKTRGQQVTLRCSPKSGHDTVSWYQQALGQGPQFIFQYYEEEERQRGNFPDRFSGHQFPNYSSELNVNALLLGDSALYLCASSLLSSSSSYNEQFFGPGTRLTVL.

Only a few counts were recorded for this clone. The chain combines TRBV7-8 with TRBJ1-5; D is unclear. The CDR3 runs 13 residues. Trimming removed 5 bases at V and 5 bases at J, with 10 bases between. Germline V lookup: CDR1 SGHVS, CDR2 FQNEAQ. CDR3 in DNA: TGTGCCAGCAGCGCGAGAATTGATCAGCCCCAGCATTTT. Translating gives CASSARIDQPQHF.

The V call is TRBV6-9, the J call TRBJ2-1, with 9 bases lining up with TRBD1. The CDR3 totals 14 residues. Trimming removed 3 bases from V and 6 bases from J; junction bases left unmatched: 3. Per germline, CDR1 MNHGY and CDR2 SVAAGI. The CDR3 sequence is CASSYSTGGNEQFF. The CDR3 DNA sequence: TGTGCCAGCAGTTACTCGACAGGGGGCAATGAGCAGTTCTTC.

J is TRBJ1-2 and V is TRBV4-1; TRBD1 might be the D (5 bases). The CDR3 spans 17 residues. V was cut by 0 bases and J by 5 bases, with 19 bases left in between. CDR1 is MGHRA and CDR2 is YSYEKL in the germline V gene. DNA for the CDR3: TGCGCCAGCAGCCAAGATTTATGGGACCGTCGAATTTATGGCTACACCTTC. Its translation: CASSQDLWDRRIYGYTF.

The V gene is TRBV5-4, the J gene TRBJ1-1; weak D call: TRBD1 (6 bases). V shed 0 bases and J shed 1 base, with 10 bases lying between them. The germline gives CDR1 SGHNT, CDR2 YYREEE (reference sequence). The CDR3 is made up of 15 amino acids. CDR3 amino acids: CASSLVAGANTEAFF. CDR3 coding DNA: TGTGCCAGCAGCTTGGTAGCAGGGGCGAACACTGAAGCTTTCTTT.